The T cell receptor (beta chain) described here comes from a study of CD8 T cells in ankylosing spondylitis. Via MiXCR, TCRdb re-called the 5' RACE reads, giving one row per CDR3 protein. The data hold 130,000 or so distinct CDR3 sequences, with approximately 17% observed a single time. Findings and limits, study-wide: Characteristic of ankylosing spondylitis blood, it appeared, was a TCR beta motif comprising about eight highly homologous variants.

The V end lost 3 bases, the J end lost 0 bases, and 5 bases lay between the germline ends. The CDR3 totals 13 residues. In regard to this clonotype: Its specificity is not known.

The source material was blood, either unsorted or a sorted T cell fraction (not recorded which). This receptor was identified in a male donor with ankylosing spondylitis. V gene TRBV12-3 or TRBV12-4 combines with J gene TRBJ2-5; D remains unclear. This CDR3 reads CASSFSHQETQYF. As DNA, the CDR3 is TGTGCCAGCAGTTTTTCCCACCAAGAGACCCAGTACTTC.